These 25 T cell receptor beta chains came from one sample sequenced in a study of CD8 T cells in Susac syndrome. Reverse transcription of roughly 0.5 to 1 ug RNA was carried out with random hexamers. TCRdb recomputed calls from the immunoSEQ multiplex PCR reads with MiXCR, one row per CDR3 protein. In the table there are 150,000 to 200,000 distinct CDR3 sequences, about 95% of which are singletons. Sequenced material: CD4+ T cells from PBMCs. The source of these receptors is a human donor in good health.

The gene calls are TRBV7-2 and TRBJ2-7; D gene uncertain. Trimming took off 1 base at V and 5 bases at J, with 9 bases between the two ends. CDR3 length equals 13 residues. CDR1 SGHTA and CDR2 FQGNSA come from the germline V gene. CDR3 sequence reads: CASSLVTGNEQYF. The CDR3, as DNA: TGTGCCAGCAGCTTAGTGACTGGCAACGAGCAGTACTTC.

The rearrangement joins TRBV15 to TRBJ2-3; D unclear. CDR1 and CDR2 (germline): LNHNV, YYDKDF (reference sequence). The CDR3 covers 12 residues. V was shortened by 3 bases and J by 3 bases, with 4 bases between the two germline ends. The CDR3, as DNA: TGTGCCACCAGCAGGAGGACAGATACGCAGTATTTT. As protein: CATSRRTDTQYF.

The chain links TRBV20-1 to TRBJ2-1; 7 nucleotides align to TRBD2. V was clipped by 2 bases and J by 2 bases; unmatched bases: 3. CDR1 and CDR2 from the germline V gene are DFQATT and SNEGSKA (reference sequence). The CDR3 contains 14 residues. The CDR3 DNA reads TGCAGTGCTAGACGGCTAGCGGCCTACAATGAGCAGTTCTTC. This gives the protein CSARRLAAYNEQFF.

The chain is built from TRBV30 and TRBJ2-7, with 10 bases matching TRBD2. In germline, CDR1 is GTSNPN, CDR2 SVGIG (reference sequence). Trimming took 3 bases from V and 2 from J; bases not matched to a gene: 1. The CDR3 consists of 13 residues. In DNA, the CDR3 is TGTGCCTGGAGCCTAGCGGGGGCCTACGAGCAGTACTTC. It yields the protein CAWSLAGAYEQYF. The variable domain in full, completed from reference TRBV30 and TRBJ2-7, reads SQTIHQWPATLVQPVGSPLSLECTVEGTSNPNLYWYRQAAGRGLQLLFYSVGIGQISSEVPQNLSASRPQDRQFILSSKKLLLSDSGFYLCAWSLAGAYEQYFGPGTRLTVT.

The V gene is TRBV6-1, the J gene TRBJ1-1; maybe TRBD1 (5 bases). Germline-derived CDR1 and CDR2 are MNHNS and SASEGT. V dropped 5 bases and J dropped 3 bases, with 16 bases sitting between them. The CDR3 spans 15 residues. CDR3 coding DNA: TGTGCCAGCAGTCCGGGATGGGGGACTTACACTGAAGCTTTCTTT. It specifies CASSPGWGTYTEAFF.

J is TRBJ1-5 and V is TRBV30; unclear D gene. Trimming removed 3 bases at V and 9 bases at J, with 18 bases between. The V gene's germline CDR1 is GTSNPN and CDR2 SVGIG (reference sequence). The length of the CDR3 is 14 residues. CDR3 coding DNA: TGTGCCTGGAGCGATACGAGGAAGGGAGGGCCCCAGCATTTT. Its protein product is CAWSDTRKGGPQHF.

V gene TRBV5-4 combines with J gene TRBJ2-5, with D possibly being TRBD1 (7 bases). Germline CDR1 is SGHNT and CDR2 is YYREEE (reference sequence). There are 15 residues in the CDR3. Trimming cost V 4 bases and J 2 bases, with 15 bases left between them. The CDR3, as DNA: TGTGCCAGCAGCCCCACGGGGGACAGTCAAGAGACCCAGTACTTC. It encodes CASSPTGDSQETQYF.

The CDR3 sequence: CATTKGRGAQYF. The CDR3 bases are TGTGCCACCACTAAGGGAAGGGGCGCCCAGTACTTC. This chain links TRBV15 with TRBJ2-5, with TRBD1 as a possible D gene (5 bases). The V and J ends lost 7 bases and 9 bases respectively, with 15 bases between them. The CDR3 length is 12 residues. CDR1 is LNHNV and CDR2 is YYDKDF in the germline V gene (reference sequence).

V gene TRBV20-1 combines with J gene TRBJ2-5; TRBD1 might be the D (5 bases). Deletions cut 5 bases from V and 10 bases from J, with 23 bases between. Germline V gives CDR1 DFQATT, CDR2 SNEGSKA (reference sequence). CDR3 size: 14 residues. CDR3 residues: CSAASAGPSQGQYF. The CDR3 nucleotides read TGCAGTGCTGCTTCGGCAGGCCCTAGTCAGGGCCAGTACTTC.

The chain employs TRBV5-1 and TRBJ2-3, with a weak D call TRBD2 (5 bases). Germline V lookup: CDR1 SGHRS, CDR2 YFSETQ. Trimming pared 1 base from V and 4 bases from J, leaving 16 bases between. The CDR3 totals 16 residues. This CDR3 is CASSLWSSMEADTQYF. The CDR3 bases are TGCGCCAGCAGCTTGTGGTCCTCCATGGAGGCAGATACGCAGTATTTT.

This clonotype was counted once. This sequence joins TRBV7-6 and TRBJ2-1, with 10 bases that match TRBD2. Germline CDR1 and CDR2: SGHVS and FNYEAQ. The CDR3 extends over 15 amino acids. Trimming at V came to 5 bases and at J to 4 bases, leaving 5 bases not matched to a gene. CDR3 DNA: TGTGCCAGCAGCCCCGGACTAGCGGAGTACAATGAGCAGTTCTTC. Translated: CASSPGLAEYNEQFF.

This clonotype was seen more than once but under ten times. DNA for the CDR3: TGTGCCAGCAGTTTGGGCGGGCCTAGCACAGATACGCAGTATTTT. Its translation: CASSLGGPSTDTQYF. The chain joins TRBV12-3 or TRBV12-4 to TRBJ2-3, with D tentatively TRBD2 (5 bases). The CDR3 contains 15 residues. V was clipped by 3 bases and J by 0 bases, with 10 bases between them.

This rearrangement joins TRBV20-1 to TRBJ2-1; TRBD1 agrees at 11 bases. V gave up 0 bases and J gave up 9 bases; unmatched junction bases: 7. The CDR3 runs 15 residues. Germline loops: CDR1 DFQATT, CDR2 SNEGSKA (reference sequence). CDR3: CSARDGDRGMTEQFF. CDR3 DNA: TGCAGTGCTAGAGACGGGGACAGGGGGATGACTGAGCAGTTCTTC.

The chain recombines TRBV9 with TRBJ2-6, with 10 positions matching TRBD1. This CDR3 spans 20 amino acids. After removal of 0 bases from V and 0 bases from J, the junction contained 9 bases not matched to a gene. Looked up from germline, CDR1 is SGDLS and CDR2 is YYNGEE. CDR3 DNA sequence: TGTGCCAGCAGCGTAGTGGGACAGGGGACCCCTTCCTCTGGGGCCAACGTCCTGACTTTC. Its translation is CASSVVGQGTPSSGANVLTF.

The chain joins TRBV12-3 or TRBV12-4 to TRBJ1-1; the D is unclear. The CDR3 extends over 13 amino acids. The ends were cut back, 6 bases at V and 0 bases at J, with 8 bases in the middle. The CDR3 nucleotides read TGTGCCAGCAGAGCAGAAATGAACACTGAAGCTTTCTTT. Protein sequence: CASRAEMNTEAFF.

The rearrangement uses TRBV9 and TRBJ1-2; TRBD1 matches at 7 bases. The CDR3 is 13 residues long. Germline CDR1 is SGDLS and CDR2 is YYNGEE. V dropped 4 bases and J dropped 4; count of bases not matched to a gene: 4. In DNA, the CDR3 is TGTGCCAGCAGCACAACAGGGGCCTATGGCTACACCTTC. Protein sequence: CASSTTGAYGYTF.

V usage is TRBV25-1 and J usage is TRBJ1-6, with D possibly matching TRBD1 (6 bases). The CDR3 has 16 amino acids. V was trimmed by 4 bases and J by 10 bases, leaving 20 bases between them. Germline assignment: CDR1 MGHDK and CDR2 SYGVNS. The CDR3 protein is CASSAINSGGHSPLHF. The CDR3 region has the DNA TGTGCCAGCAGTGCCATAAACAGCGGGGGGCACTCACCCCTCCACTTT.

A single count supports this clonotype. The conserved closing phenylalanine or tryptophan is absent in this CDR3, likely reflecting a read error. This chain uses TRBV29-1 with TRBJ2-7; no reliable D call. The CDR3 has 11 amino acids. Germline assignment: CDR1 SQVTM and CDR2 ANQGSEA. V gave up 4 bases and J gave up 3 bases, with 7 bases separating them. CDR3 bases: TGCAGCGTTGGATGGGGCTACGAGCAGTACTCC. Translation: CSVGWGYEQYS.

This clonotype was recorded once. V is TRBV5-8 and J is TRBJ2-1, with D perhaps matching TRBD2 (6 bases). The germline gives CDR1 SGHTS, CDR2 YDEGEE. This CDR3 contains 16 residues. Trimming took off 4 bases at V and 10 bases at J, with 24 bases between the two ends. This chain's CDR3 is CASSAGKEGGVTEQFF. The CDR3 coding sequence is TGTGCCAGCAGCGCGGGCAAGGAGGGTGGAGTCACGGAGCAGTTCTTC.

The rearrangement joins TRBV29-1 to TRBJ2-6; TRBD1 is a possible D gene (5 bases). The V and J ends lost 4 bases and 0 bases respectively, with 10 bases between them. Germline V gene data show CDR1 as SQVTM and CDR2 as ANQGSEA. The CDR3 consists of 15 residues. CDR3 protein: CSVVQGSSGANVLTF. CDR3 DNA: TGCAGCGTTGTCCAGGGAAGCTCTGGGGCCAACGTCCTGACTTTC.

The chain recombines TRBV7-6 with TRBJ2-7; D is undetermined. With 1 base removed from V and 6 bases from J, the gap between germline ends came to 13 bases. In germline, CDR1 is SGHVS, CDR2 FNYEAQ. This CDR3 contains 14 residues. The CDR3 DNA follows: TGTGCCAGCAGCTTAGAGGGCGCCTCACGCGAGCAGTACTTC. This translates into CASSLEGASREQYF.

The V call is TRBV6-2 or TRBV6-3, the J call TRBJ2-7; D is undetermined. Per germline, CDR1 MNHEY and CDR2 SVGEGT. With 9 bases removed from V and 0 bases from J, the gap between germline ends came to 12 bases. The CDR3 has 13 amino acids. In nucleotides, the CDR3 is TGTGCCAGGGACCGCAGGAGCTCCTACGAGCAGTACTTC. This sequence encodes CARDRRSSYEQYF.

The chain is built from TRBV5-1 and TRBJ1-1; no clear D gene. The germline V gene encodes CDR1 SGHRS and CDR2 YFSETQ. V was shortened by 0 bases and J by 0 bases, with 6 bases between the two germline ends. This CDR3 comprises 14 residues. The CDR3 nucleotides read TGCGCCAGCAGCTTGGCGGTATTGAACACTGAAGCTTTCTTT. Translated: CASSLAVLNTEAFF.

The J gene is TRBJ2-1, the V gene TRBV30; D gene ambiguous. Germline loops: CDR1 GTSNPN, CDR2 SVGIG (reference sequence). Deletions cut 4 bases from V and 1 base from J, with 8 bases between. The CDR3 runs to 13 residues. This chain's CDR3 is CAWTGRSYNEQFF. CDR3 sequence (DNA): TGTGCCTGGACTGGACGATCCTACAATGAGCAGTTCTTC.

The chain links TRBV2 to TRBJ2-7; TRBD2 matches 8 bases. Germline V gives CDR1 SNHLY, CDR2 FYNNEI. The V gene end was trimmed by 2 bases and the J gene end by 0 bases; junction bases not matched to a gene: 3. The CDR3 runs to 15 residues. The DNA for the CDR3 is TGTGCCAGCAGTGAACGGCTAGCGGGCTCCTACGAGCAGTACTTC. Residues: CASSERLAGSYEQYF.